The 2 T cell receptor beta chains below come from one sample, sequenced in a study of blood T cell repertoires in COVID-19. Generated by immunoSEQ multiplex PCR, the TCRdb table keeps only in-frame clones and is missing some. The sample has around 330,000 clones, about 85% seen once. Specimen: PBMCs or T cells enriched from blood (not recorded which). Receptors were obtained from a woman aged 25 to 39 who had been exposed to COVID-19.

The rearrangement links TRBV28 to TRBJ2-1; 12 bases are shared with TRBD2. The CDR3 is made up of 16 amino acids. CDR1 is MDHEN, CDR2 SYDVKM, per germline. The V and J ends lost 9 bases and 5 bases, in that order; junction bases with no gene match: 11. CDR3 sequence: CASLAQTSGRNNEQFF. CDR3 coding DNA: TGTGCCAGTCTGGCCCAGACTAGCGGGAGAAACAATGAGCAGTTCTTC.

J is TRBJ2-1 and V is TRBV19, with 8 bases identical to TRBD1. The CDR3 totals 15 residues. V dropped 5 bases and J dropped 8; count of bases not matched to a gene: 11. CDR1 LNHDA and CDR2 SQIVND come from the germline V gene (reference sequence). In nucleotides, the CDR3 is TGTGCCAGTAGTTCGGACAGGGCAGGTATCCATGAGCAGTTCTTC. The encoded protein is CASSSDRAGIHEQFF.